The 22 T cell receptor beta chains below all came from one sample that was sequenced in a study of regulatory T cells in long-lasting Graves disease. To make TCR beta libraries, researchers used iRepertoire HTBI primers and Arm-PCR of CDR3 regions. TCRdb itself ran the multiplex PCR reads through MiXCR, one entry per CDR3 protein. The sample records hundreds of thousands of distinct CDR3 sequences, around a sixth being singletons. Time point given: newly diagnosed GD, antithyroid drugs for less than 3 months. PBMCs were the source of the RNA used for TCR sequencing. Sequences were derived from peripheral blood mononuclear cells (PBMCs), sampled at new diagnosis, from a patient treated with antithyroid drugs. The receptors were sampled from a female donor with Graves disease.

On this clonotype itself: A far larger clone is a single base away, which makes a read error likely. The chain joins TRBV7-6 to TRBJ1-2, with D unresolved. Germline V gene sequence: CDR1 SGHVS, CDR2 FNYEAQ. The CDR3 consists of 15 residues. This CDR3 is CAGSSSLTEIYGYTF. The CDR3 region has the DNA TGTGCCGGCAGCTCATCCCTCACGGAAATCTATGGCTACACCTTC.

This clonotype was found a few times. CDR3 protein: CASTGGQINYGYTF. CDR3 DNA sequence: TGTGCCAGCACCGGGGGACAAATTAACTATGGCTACACCTTC. The V and J genes are TRBV7-2 and TRBJ1-2, with D maybe TRBD1 (6 bases). In germline, CDR1 is SGHTA, CDR2 FQGNSA. CDR3 size: 14 residues. The V gene lost 7 bases and the J gene lost 1 base, with 13 bases spanning the gap.

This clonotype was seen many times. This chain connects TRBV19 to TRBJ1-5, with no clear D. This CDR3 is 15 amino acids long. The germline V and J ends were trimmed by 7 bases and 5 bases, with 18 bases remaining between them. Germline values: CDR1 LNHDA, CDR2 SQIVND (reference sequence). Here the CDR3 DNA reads TGTGCCAGTACCCTGGCGGGCGGGGTCGATCAGCCCCAGCATTTT. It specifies CASTLAGGVDQPQHF.

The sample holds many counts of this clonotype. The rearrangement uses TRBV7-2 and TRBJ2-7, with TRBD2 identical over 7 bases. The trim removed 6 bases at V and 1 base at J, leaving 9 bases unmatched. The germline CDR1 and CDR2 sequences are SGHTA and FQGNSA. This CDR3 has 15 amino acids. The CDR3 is CASSSGTTRSYEQYF. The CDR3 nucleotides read TGTGCCAGCAGTTCCGGGACTACCAGATCCTACGAGCAGTACTTC. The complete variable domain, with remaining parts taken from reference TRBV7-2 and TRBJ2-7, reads GAGVSQSPSNKVTEKGKDVELRCDPISGHTALYWYRQSLGQGLEFLIYFQGNSAPDKSGLPSDRFSAERTGGSVSTLTIQRTQQEDSAVYLCASSSGTTRSYEQYFGPGTRLTVT.

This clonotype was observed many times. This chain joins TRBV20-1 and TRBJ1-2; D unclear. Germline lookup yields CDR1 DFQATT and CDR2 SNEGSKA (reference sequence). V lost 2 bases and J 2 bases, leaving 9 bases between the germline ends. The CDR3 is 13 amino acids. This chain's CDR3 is CSARNSQNYGYTF. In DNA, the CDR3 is TGCAGTGCTAGAAACAGCCAAAACTATGGCTACACCTTC.

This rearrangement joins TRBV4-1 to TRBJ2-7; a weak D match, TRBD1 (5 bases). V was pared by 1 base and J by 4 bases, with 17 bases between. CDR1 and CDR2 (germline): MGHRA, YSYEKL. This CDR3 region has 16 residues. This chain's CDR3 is CASSQVLAGPLYEQYF. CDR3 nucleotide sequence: TGCGCCAGCAGCCAAGTCCTGGCAGGGCCCTTGTACGAGCAGTACTTC.

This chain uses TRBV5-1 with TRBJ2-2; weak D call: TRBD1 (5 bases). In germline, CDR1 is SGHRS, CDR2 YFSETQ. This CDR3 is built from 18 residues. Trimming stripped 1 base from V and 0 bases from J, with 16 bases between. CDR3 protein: CASSLFSHGASNTGELFF. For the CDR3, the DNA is TGCGCCAGCAGCTTGTTTTCCCATGGGGCGTCGAACACCGGGGAGCTGTTTTTT. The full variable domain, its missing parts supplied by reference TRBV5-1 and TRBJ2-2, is KAGVTQTPRYLIKTRGQQVTLSCSPISGHRSVSWYQQTPGQGLQFLFEYFSETQRNKGNFPGRFSGRQFSNSRSEMNVSTLELGDSALYLCASSLFSHGASNTGELFFGEGSRLTVL.

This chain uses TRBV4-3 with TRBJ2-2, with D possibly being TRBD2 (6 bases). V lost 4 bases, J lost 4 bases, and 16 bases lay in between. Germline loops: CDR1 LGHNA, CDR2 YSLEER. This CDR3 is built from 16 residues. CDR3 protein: CASSLSGLTRTGELFF. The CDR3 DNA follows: TGCGCCAGCAGCCTTAGCGGACTAACTCGCACCGGGGAGCTGTTTTTT.

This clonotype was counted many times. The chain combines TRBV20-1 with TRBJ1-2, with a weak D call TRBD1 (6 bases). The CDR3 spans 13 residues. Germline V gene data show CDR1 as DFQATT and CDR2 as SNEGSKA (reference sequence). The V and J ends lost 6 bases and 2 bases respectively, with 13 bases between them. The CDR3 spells CSAGGGGNYGYTF. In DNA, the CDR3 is TGCAGTGCAGGGGGGGGGGGCAACTATGGCTACACCTTC.

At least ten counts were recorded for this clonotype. This chain's CDR3 is CSARDRDYPYNEQFF. Here the CDR3 DNA reads TGCAGTGCTAGAGATCGGGACTACCCTTACAATGAGCAGTTCTTC. The chain uses TRBV20-1 and TRBJ2-1, with 7 bases fitting TRBD2. The CDR3 length is 15 residues. The V gene end was trimmed by 0 bases and the J gene end by 4 bases; junction bases not matched to a gene: 6. Germline lookup yields CDR1 DFQATT and CDR2 SNEGSKA (reference sequence).

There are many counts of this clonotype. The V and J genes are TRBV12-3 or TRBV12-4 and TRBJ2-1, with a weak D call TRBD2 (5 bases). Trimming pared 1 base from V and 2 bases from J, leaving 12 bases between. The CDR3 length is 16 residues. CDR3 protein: CASSLGRRSTYNEQFF. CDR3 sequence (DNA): TGTGCCAGCAGTTTAGGGAGGCGGTCCACCTACAATGAGCAGTTCTTC.

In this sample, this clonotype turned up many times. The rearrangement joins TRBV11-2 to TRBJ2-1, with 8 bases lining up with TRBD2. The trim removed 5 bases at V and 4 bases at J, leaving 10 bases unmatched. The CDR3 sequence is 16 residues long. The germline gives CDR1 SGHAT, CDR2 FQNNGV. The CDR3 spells CASSPGGGERYNEQFF. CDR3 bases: TGTGCCAGCAGCCCGGGGGGGGGGGAGAGGTACAATGAGCAGTTCTTC.

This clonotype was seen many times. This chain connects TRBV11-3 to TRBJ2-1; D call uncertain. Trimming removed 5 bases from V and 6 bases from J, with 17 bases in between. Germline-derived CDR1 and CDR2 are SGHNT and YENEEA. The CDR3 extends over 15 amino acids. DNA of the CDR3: TGTGCCAGCAGCCCCACGCTTTTAAGGAGCAATGAGCAGTTCTTC. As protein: CASSPTLLRSNEQFF.

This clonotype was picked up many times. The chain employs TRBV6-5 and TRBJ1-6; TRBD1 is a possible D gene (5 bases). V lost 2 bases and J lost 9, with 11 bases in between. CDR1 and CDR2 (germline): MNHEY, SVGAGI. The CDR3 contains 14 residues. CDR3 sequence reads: CASSYPGPGSPLHF. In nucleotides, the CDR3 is TGTGCCAGCAGTTACCCGGGACCGGGTTCACCCCTCCACTTT.

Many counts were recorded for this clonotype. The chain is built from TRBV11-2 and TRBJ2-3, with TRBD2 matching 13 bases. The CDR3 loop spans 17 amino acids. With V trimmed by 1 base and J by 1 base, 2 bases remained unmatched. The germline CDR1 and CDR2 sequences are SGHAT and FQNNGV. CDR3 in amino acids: CASSLVTSGRGTDTQYF. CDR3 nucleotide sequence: TGTGCCAGCAGCTTAGTAACTAGCGGGAGGGGCACAGATACGCAGTATTTT.

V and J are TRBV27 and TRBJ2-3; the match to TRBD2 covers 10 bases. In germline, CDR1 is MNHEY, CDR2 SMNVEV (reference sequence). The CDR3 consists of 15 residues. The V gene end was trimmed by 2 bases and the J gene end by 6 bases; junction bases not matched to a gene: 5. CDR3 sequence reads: CASSLSGRALDTQYF. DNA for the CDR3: TGTGCCAGCAGTTTAAGCGGGAGGGCCCTCGATACGCAGTATTTT.

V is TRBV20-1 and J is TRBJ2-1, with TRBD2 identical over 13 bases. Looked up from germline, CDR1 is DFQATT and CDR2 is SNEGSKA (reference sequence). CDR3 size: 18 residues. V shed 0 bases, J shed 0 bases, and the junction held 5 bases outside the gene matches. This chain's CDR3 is CSARDPGLAGYSYNEQFF. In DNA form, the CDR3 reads TGCAGTGCTAGAGATCCGGGACTAGCGGGGTACTCCTACAATGAGCAGTTCTTC.

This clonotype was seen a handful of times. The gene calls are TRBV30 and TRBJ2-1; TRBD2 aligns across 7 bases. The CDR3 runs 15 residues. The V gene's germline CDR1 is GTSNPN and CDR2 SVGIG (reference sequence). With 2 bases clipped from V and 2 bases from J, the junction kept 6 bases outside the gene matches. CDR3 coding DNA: TGTGCCTGGAGTTCCGGGGACTATACCTACAATGAGCAGTTCTTC. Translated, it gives CAWSSGDYTYNEQFF.

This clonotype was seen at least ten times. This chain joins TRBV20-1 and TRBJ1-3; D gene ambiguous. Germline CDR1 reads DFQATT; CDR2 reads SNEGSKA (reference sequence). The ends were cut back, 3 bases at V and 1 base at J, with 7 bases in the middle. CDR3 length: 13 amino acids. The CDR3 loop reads CSARVQSGNTIYF. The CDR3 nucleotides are TGCAGTGCTAGGGTACAGTCTGGAAACACCATATATTTT.

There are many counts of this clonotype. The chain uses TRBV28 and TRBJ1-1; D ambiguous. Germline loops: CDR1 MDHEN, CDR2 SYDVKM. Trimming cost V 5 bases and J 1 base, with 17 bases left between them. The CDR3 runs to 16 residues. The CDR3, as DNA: TGTGCCAGCAGTCGCTCATATCGGGCCCCGAACACTGAAGCTTTCTTT. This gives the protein CASSRSYRAPNTEAFF.

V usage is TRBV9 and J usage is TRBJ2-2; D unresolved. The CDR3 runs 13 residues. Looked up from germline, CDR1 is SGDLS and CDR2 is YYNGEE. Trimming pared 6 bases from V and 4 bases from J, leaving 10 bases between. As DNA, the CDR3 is TGTGCCAGCATGCCCGCGGTCACCGGGGAGCTGTTTTTT. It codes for CASMPAVTGELFF.

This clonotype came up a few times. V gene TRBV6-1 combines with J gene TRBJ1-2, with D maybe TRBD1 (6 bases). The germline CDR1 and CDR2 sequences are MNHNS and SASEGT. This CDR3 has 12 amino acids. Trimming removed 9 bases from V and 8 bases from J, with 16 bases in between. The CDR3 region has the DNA TGTGCCAGTACAGGGCCTGGGAGCGGCTACACCTTC. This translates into CASTGPGSGYTF.